A selection of T cell receptor beta chains follows, all from one sample in a study of blood T cell repertoires in COVID-19. The protocol was immunoSEQ multiplex PCR, while the TCRdb copy is restricted to in-frame clones and leaves out a portion. Of 160,000 or so clones listed, around 92% are singletons. The sample was peripheral blood. These receptors came from a man aged 55-75 years with acute or convalescent COVID-19. Both conserved end residues are part of each CDR3. Fields, in order: V gene, clone size, D gene, J gene, CDR3 protein, CDR3 DNA. D genes are given only for firm matches. Size is stated for part of the rows, as once, few or many counts, or as a class when the clone is expanded.

TRBV6-5	NA	TRBD1	TRBJ1-5	CASTQGTGRNQPQHF	TGTGCCAGCACTCAAGGGACAGGGCGGAATCAGCCCCAGCATTTT
TRBV2	NA	TRBD1	TRBJ1-3	CASRQGPSGNTIYF	TGTGCCAGCAGACAGGGGCCGTCTGGAAACACCATATATTTT
TRBV5-1	NA	NA	TRBJ1-5	CASSLGEGQPQHF	TGCGCCAGCAGCTTAGGGGAAGGGCAGCCCCAGCATTTT
TRBV3-1/TRBV3-2	NA	TRBD2	TRBJ2-1	CASRIAGAPYNEQFF	TGTGCCAGCAGGATAGCGGGGGCCCCCTACAATGAGCAGTTCTTC
TRBV9	NA	TRBD1	TRBJ2-5	CASSVPDRGSGRETQYF	TGTGCCAGCAGCGTACCAGACAGGGGGAGCGGTCGAGAGACCCAGTACTTC
TRBV7-8	NA	NA	TRBJ1-5	CASSLTQGGNQPQHF	TGTGCCAGCAGCTTAACCCAGGGCGGAAATCAGCCCCAGCATTTT
TRBV2	NA	NA	TRBJ2-7	CASTTSPNTYEQYF	TGTGCCAGCACCACAAGTCCGAATACCTACGAGCAGTACTTC
TRBV5-1	NA	NA	TRBJ1-6	CASSLGREGNSPLHF	TGCGCCAGCAGCTTGGGCAGGGAAGGAAATTCACCCCTCCACTTT
TRBV5-1	NA	TRBD1	TRBJ1-1	CASSLQGDEAFF	TGCGCCAGCAGCTTACAGGGGGATGAAGCTTTCTTT
TRBV4-3	once	NA	TRBJ2-1	CASSRDAGATYNEQFF	TGCGCCAGCAGCCGCGATGCGGGGGCCACGTACAATGAGCAGTTCTTC
TRBV5-1	NA	TRBD1	TRBJ1-1	CASSLIRGQGTEAFF	TGCGCCAGCAGCTTGATCCGGGGACAGGGGACTGAAGCTTTCTTT
TRBV21-1	NA	NA	TRBJ2-5	CAIGGGRSETQYF	TGTGCCATCGGGGGGGGGCGTTCGGAGACCCAGTACTTC
TRBV3-1/TRBV3-2	few	TRBD2	TRBJ2-3	CASSQELAGGLTDTQYF	TGTGCCAGCAGCCAAGAATTAGCGGGGGGCCTCACAGATACGCAGTATTTT
TRBV6-2/TRBV6-3	NA	NA	TRBJ2-3	CASSYGGAGDTQYF	TGTGCCAGCAGTTACGGGGGGGCCGGGGATACGCAGTATTTT